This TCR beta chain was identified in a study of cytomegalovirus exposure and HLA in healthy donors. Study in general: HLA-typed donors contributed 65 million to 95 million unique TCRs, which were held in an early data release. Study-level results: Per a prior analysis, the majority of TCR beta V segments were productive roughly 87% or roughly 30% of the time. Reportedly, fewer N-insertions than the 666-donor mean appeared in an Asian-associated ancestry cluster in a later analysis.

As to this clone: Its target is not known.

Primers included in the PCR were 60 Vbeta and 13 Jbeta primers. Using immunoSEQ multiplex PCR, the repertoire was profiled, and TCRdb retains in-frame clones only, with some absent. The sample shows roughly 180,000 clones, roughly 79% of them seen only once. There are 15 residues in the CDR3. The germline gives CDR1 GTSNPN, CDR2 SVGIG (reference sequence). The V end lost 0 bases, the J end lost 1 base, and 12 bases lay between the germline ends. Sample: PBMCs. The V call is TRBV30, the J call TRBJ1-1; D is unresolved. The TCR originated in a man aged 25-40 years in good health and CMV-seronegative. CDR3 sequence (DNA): TGTGCCTGGAGTGTAGCCGGGATAGGGAACACTGAAGCTTTCTTT. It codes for CAWSVAGIGNTEAFF.